The T cell receptor (beta chain) described here comes from a study of blood T cells in healthy people across ages. V was cut by 3 bases and J by 5 bases, with 13 bases left in between. Germline assignment: CDR1 DFQATT and CDR2 SNEGSKA (reference sequence). There are 13 residues in the CDR3. A J-beta primer mix and a sample-barcoded 5' primer were used in a second PCR of about 6 to 12 cycles. TCRdb passed the 5' RACE reads through MiXCR, listing each CDR3 protein once. The data show about 1.5 million distinct CDR3 sequences, 40% to 45% seen once. This TCR came from a woman between 18 and 29 years old in good health. The rearrangement links TRBV20-1 to TRBJ1-1; no firm D call. Sequencing was carried out using blood. Written as DNA, the CDR3 is TGCAGTGCTAGGGACGGAAGGGTTACTGAAGCTTTCTTT. Translated: CSARDGRVTEAFF.